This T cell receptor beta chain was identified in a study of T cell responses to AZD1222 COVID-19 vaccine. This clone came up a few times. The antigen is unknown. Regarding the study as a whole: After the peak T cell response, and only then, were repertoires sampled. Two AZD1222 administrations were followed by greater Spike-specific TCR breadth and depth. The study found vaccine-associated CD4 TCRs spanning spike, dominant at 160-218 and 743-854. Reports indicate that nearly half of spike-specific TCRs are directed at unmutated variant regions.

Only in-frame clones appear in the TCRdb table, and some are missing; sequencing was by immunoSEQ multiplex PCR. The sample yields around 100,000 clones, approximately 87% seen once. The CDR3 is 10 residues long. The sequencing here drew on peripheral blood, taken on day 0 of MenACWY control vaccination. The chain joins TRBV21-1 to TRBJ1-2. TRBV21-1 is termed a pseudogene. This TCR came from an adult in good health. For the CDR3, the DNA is TGTGCCCAAGGGAGGGTTGGCTACACCTTC. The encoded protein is CAQGRVGYTF.